This TCR beta chain came from a study of molecular identifiers for immune sequencing clone quantification listed by TCRdb under 2018. Describing the broader study: For a replicate experiment, RNA from around 20,000 or 99,000 naive CD8 T cells was divided into five aliquots, of which four were sequenced. The study was a methods study using CD8 T cells to benchmark molecular-identifier clustering-based TCR repertoire sequencing (MIDCIRS) and TCR RNA copy counting.

Receptors were amplified or captured by PCR. The run used an Illumina HiSeq 4000. Preparation of bulk TCR libraries followed a previously described approach, with the TCR primers listed in Table S5. Purification of total RNA was performed with the Qiagen AllPrep DNA/RNA kit. Before analysis, reads from multiple sequencing runs of the same library were pooled. Concerning the study's data processing: Only reads with exact TCR constant sequence were kept, trimmed to 150 nt, and grouped by their 12-nt molecular barcodes. Reads within each barcode group were sub-clustered using a 15% Levenshtein threshold, and quality-weighted consensus sequences were constructed for each RNA molecule. Non-functional sequences were filtered out, along with any lower-count sequence sitting one edit away from another sequence. Based on a fit of two negative binomial distributions, barcode sub-clusters having less than 20% of the maximum read count were discarded. In-frame beta chains were kept once TCRdb had trimmed the public reads at Q25 with fastp and called clones with MiXCR. Records with the same CDR3 protein are collapsed into one entry carrying the most frequent genes and DNA. TCRdb's processing, not the study's, gives the V and J calls here. The sample table records 70,000 to 90,000 distinct CDR3 sequences; under 25% of these occur just once. In total, the top ten clones hold 1% to 1.2% of the sample.

About this clonotype: Its antigen is still unknown. The sample holds no much larger clone one base away, and base qualities are not on file.

The germline V gene supplies CDR1 KGHDR and CDR2 SFDVKD. From its cysteine to its phenylalanine, the CDR3 spans 15 amino acids. Only the CDR3 DNA is retained, 45 bases long and in frame from the first base. A distance of 10 bases separates the germline ends of V and J, which lose 5 bases and 0 bases respectively. Libraries of naive CD8 T cells were built from around 20,000 to 990,000 sorted cells, with 10%, 30% or 50% of the purified RNA used. On a BD FACSAria II, naive CD8 T cells were FACS-sorted as CD8+CD4-CCR7+CD45RA+ and collected into RLT Plus buffer. To test detection sensitivity, Jurkat RNA equivalent to about ten TCR copies was spiked into samples of about 18,000-1,000,000 naive CD8 T cells. CD8 T cells were enriched using RosetteSep CD8+ T Cell Enrichment Cocktail and Ficoll-Paque, and the enriched cells then underwent ACK red cell lysis. What the work shows at the level of the full study, not this receptor alone: In CMV-specific effector cells, clones with more than 20 RNA copies contained over 97% of molecules, whereas in naive cells such clones contained under 1% of molecules. Around 2.8 recovered TCR RNA copies per cell were obtained by modeling, versus roughly 10 by digital PCR, implying a capture efficiency of roughly 32%. The sizes of highly expanded clones could end up underestimated when identical TCR molecules share a barcode. Even against a background of around 950,000 naive CD8 T cells, spiked-in Jurkat TCR RNA amounting to a single cell's worth was reported to be detectable. When barcode sub-clustering was left out, chimeric consensus sequences inflated TCR diversity, with chimeras reaching as high as 47%. The naive libraries included spiked-in Jurkat TCR RNA (fewer than 11 copies' worth), and this Jurkat TCR RNA is not part of the donor repertoire.

This receptor chain uses TRBV24-1 and TRBJ2-1; the D gene assignment is ambiguous. This clonotype was sampled from a human donor in good health. Some libraries in this study had Jurkat cell RNA spiked in. The sample consisted of naive CD8+ T cells from blood, with Jurkat cell RNA spiked in. Reading the label with the study, this specimen's cell subset or site is: FACS-sorted CD8+CD4-CCR7+CD45RA+ naive T cells. The CDR3 protein is CATSAAINSYNEQFF. The nucleotides read TGTGCCACCAGTGCGGCTATCAACTCCTACAATGAGCAGTTCTTC.